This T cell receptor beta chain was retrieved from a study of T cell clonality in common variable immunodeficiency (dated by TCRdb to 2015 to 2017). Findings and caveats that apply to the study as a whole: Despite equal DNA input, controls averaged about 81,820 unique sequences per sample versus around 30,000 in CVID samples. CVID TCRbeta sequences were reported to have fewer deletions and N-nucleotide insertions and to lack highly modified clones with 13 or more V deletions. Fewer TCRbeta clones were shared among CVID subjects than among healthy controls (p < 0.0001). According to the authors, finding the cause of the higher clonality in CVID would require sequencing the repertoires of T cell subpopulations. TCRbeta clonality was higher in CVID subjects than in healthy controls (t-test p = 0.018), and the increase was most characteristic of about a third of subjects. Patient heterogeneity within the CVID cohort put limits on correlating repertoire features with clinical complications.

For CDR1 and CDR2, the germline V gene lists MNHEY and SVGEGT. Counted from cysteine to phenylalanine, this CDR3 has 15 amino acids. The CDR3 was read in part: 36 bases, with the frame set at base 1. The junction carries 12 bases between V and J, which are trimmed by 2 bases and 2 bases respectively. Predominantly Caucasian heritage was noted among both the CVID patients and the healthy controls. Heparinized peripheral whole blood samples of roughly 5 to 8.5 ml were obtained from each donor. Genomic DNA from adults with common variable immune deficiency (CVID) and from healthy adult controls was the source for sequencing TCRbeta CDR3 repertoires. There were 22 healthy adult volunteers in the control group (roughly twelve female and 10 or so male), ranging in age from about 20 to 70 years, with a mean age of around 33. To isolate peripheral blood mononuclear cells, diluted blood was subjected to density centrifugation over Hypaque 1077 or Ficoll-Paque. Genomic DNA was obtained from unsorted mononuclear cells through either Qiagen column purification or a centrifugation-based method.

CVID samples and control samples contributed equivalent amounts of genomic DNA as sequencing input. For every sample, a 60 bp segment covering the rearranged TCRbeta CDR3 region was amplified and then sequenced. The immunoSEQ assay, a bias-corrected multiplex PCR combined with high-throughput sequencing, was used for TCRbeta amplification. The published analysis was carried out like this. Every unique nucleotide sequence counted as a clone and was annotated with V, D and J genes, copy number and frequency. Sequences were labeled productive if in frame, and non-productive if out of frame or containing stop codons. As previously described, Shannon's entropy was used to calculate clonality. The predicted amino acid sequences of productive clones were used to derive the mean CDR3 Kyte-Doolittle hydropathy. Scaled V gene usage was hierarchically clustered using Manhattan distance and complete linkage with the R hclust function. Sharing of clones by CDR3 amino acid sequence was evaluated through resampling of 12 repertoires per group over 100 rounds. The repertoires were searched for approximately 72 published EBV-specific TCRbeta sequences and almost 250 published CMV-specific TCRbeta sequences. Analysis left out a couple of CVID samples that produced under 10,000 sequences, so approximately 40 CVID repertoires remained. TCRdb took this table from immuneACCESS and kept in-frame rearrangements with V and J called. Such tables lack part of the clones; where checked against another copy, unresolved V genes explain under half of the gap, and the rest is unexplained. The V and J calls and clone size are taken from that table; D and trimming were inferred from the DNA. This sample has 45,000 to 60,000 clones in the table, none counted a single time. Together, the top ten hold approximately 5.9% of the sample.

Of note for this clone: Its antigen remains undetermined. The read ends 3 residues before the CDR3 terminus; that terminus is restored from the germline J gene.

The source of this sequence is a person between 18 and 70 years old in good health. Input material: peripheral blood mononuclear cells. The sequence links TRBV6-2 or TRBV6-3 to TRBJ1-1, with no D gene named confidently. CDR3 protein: CASSYGGLLNTEAFF. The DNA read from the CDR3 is TGTGCCAGCAGTTACGGTGGACTTCTAAACACTGAA.